This T cell receptor (beta chain) was obtained from a study of cytomegalovirus exposure and HLA in healthy donors. The study's findings and limits: The classifier was said to identify cytomegalovirus status with high specificity and sensitivity.

In regard to this clone: Its antigen remains unknown.

This table comes from immunoSEQ multiplex PCR, and its TCRdb copy is limited to in-frame clones, with some not included. The profile shows some 200,000 clones, around nine tenths of them singletons. The sequence came from a young man in good health and CMV-seropositive. The sequencing input was PBMCs.

The CDR3 nucleotides read TGCAGCGGGAGATCCAGGGGGGACTATGGCTACACCTTC. Translated, it gives CSGRSRGDYGYTF. The chain carries TRBV29-1 and TRBJ1-2; 7 bases are shared with TRBD1. CDR1 is SQVTM, CDR2 ANQGSEA, per germline. The CDR3 extends over 13 amino acids. J lost 3 bases, V lost 7 bases, and 8 bases had no gene match.